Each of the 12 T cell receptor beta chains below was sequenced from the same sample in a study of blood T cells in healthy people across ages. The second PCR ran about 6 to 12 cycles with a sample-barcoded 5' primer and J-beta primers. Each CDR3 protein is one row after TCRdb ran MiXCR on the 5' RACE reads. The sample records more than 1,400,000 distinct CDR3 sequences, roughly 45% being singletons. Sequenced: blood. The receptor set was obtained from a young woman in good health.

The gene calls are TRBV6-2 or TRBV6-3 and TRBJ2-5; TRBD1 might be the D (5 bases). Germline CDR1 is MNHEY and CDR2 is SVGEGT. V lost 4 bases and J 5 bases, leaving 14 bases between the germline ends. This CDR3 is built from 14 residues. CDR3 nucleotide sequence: TGTGCCAGCAGTTCTGCGACAGAGATGGAGACCCAGTACTTC. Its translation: CASSSATEMETQYF.

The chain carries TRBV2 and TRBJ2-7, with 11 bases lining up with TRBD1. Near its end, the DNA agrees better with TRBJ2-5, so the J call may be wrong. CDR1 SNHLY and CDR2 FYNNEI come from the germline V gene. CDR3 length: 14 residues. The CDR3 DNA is TGTGCCAGCAGGCGGACAGGGGGCGCAGAGACCCAGTACTTC. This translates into CASRRTGGAETQYF.

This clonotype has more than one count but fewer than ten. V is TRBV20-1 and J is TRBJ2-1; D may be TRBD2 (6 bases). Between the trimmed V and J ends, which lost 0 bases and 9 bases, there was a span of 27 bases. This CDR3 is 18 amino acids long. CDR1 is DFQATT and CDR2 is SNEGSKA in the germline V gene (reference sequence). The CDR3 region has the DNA TGCAGTGCTAGAGACCGAGCGACGGCGGGGCGGGGTTTCAGTGAGCAGTTCTTC. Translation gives CSARDRATAGRGFSEQFF.

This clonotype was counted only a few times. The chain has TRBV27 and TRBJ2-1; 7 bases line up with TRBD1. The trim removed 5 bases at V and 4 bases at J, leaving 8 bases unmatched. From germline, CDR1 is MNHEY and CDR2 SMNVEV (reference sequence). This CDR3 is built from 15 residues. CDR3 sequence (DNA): TGTGCCAGCAGTGTGACAGGGCATCTATACAATGAGCAGTTCTTC. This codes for CASSVTGHLYNEQFF.

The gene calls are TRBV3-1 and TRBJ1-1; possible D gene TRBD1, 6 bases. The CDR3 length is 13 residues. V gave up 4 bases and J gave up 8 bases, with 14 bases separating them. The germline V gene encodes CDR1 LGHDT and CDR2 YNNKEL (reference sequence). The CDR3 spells CASSLTAQGEAFF. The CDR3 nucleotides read TGTGCCAGCAGCCTTACCGCCCAGGGGGAAGCTTTCTTT.

CDR3 in amino acids: CASRILAGVGIYEQFF. The CDR3 coding sequence is TGTGCCAGCAGAATCCTAGCGGGGGTGGGTATTTATGAGCAGTTCTTC. V usage is TRBV6-1 and J usage is TRBJ2-1; 10 positions match TRBD2. V lost 6 bases and J lost 8; bases outside the gene matches: 13. The germline V gene encodes CDR1 MNHNS and CDR2 SASEGT. CDR3 size: 16 residues.

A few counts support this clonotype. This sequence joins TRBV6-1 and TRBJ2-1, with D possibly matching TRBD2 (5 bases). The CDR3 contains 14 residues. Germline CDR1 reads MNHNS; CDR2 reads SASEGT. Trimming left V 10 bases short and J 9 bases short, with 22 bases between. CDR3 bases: TGTGCCACCTCGCTGGGGTGGACTGGAAGTGAGCAGTTCTTC. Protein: CATSLGWTGSEQFF.

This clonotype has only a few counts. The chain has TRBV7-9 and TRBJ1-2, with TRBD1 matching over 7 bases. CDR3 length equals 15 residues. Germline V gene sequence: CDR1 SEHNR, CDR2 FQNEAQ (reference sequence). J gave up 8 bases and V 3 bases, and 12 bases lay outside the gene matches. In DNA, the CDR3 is TGTGCCAGCAGCTTCGCCGCGACAGGGAAGTTGGGCTACACCTTC. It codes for CASSFAATGKLGYTF.

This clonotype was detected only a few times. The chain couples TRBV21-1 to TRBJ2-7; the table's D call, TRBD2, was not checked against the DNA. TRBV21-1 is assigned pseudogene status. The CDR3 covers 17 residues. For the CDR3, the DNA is TGTGCCAGCAGGCCACTAGCGGGCAGACTCACCTACAATGAGCAGTACTTC. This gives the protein CASRPLAGRLTYNEQYF.

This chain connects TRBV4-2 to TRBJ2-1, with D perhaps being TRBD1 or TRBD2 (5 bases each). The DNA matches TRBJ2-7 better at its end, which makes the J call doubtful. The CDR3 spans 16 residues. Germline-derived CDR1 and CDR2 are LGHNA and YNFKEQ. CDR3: CASSQDRAGTYNEQYF. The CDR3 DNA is TGTGCCAGCAGCCAAGATCGGGCAGGGACCTACAATGAGCAGTACTTC.

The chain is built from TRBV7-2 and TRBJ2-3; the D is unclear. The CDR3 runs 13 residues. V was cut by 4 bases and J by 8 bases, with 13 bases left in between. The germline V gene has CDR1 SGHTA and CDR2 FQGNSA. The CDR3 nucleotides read TGTACCAGCAGCTCCCCCTATGAGTCTACGCAGTATTTT. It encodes CTSSSPYESTQYF.

CDR3 protein: CASRQGLSEQYF. For the CDR3, the DNA is TGTGCCAGCAGACAGGGTCTGAGTGAGCAGTACTTC. V and J are TRBV6-1 and TRBJ2-7; D may be TRBD1 (6 bases). The germline CDR1 and CDR2 sequences are MNHNS and SASEGT. The V end lost 6 bases, the J end lost 7 bases, and 13 bases lay between the germline ends. This CDR3 is built from 12 residues.